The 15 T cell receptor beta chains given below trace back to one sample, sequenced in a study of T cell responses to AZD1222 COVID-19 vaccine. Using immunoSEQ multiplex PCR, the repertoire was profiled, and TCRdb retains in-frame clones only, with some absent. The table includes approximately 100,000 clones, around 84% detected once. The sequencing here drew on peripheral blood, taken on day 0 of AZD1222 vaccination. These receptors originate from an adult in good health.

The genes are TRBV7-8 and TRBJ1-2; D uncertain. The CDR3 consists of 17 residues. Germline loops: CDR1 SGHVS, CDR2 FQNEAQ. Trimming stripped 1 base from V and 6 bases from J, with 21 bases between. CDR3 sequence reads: CASSLERPTRPSNGYTF. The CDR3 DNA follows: TGTGCCAGCAGCTTAGAAAGACCGACTCGCCCAAGTAATGGCTACACCTTC.

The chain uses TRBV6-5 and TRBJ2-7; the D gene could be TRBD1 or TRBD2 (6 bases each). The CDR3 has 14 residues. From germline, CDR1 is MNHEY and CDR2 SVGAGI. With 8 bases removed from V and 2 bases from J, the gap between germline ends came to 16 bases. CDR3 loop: CASSKKGGPYEQYF. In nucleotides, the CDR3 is TGTGCCAGCTCGAAGAAGGGGGGTCCCTACGAGCAGTACTTC.

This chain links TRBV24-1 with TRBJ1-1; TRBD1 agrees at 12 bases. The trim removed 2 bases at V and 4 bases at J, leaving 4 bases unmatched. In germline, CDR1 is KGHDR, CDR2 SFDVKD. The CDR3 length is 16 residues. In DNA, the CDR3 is TGTGCCACCAGTGATTCGGGACAGGGGGCGAGCACTGAAGCTTTCTTT. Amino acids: CATSDSGQGASTEAFF.

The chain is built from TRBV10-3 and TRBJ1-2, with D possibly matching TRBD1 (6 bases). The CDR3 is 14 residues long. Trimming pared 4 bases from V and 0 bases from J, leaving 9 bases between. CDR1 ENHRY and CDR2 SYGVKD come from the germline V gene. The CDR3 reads CAISGTAANYGYTF. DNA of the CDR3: TGTGCCATCAGTGGGACAGCAGCTAACTATGGCTACACCTTC.

The CDR3 region is CASSSLSGGAEKLFF. The CDR3 DNA follows: TGTGCCAGCAGTTCACTCTCAGGGGGCGCGGAAAAACTGTTTTTT. The chain carries TRBV28 and TRBJ1-4; 8 bases fit TRBD1. Germline CDR1 MDHEN, CDR2 SYDVKM. V trimming: 4 bases; J trimming: 8 bases; junction bases outside the gene matches: 9. CDR3 size: 15 residues.

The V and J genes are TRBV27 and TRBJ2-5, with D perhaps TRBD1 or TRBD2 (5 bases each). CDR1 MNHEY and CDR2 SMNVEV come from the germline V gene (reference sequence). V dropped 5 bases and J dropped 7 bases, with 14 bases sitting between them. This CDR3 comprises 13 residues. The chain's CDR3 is CASSLTRGGTQYF. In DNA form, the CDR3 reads TGTGCCAGCAGTCTGACCCGTGGGGGGACCCAGTACTTC.

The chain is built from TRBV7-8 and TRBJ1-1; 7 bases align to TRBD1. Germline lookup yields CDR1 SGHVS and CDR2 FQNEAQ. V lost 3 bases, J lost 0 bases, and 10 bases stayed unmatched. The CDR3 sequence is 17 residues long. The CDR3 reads CASSFRRGQIMNTEAFF. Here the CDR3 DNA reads TGTGCCAGCAGCTTCCGACGGGGACAGATAATGAACACTGAAGCTTTCTTT.

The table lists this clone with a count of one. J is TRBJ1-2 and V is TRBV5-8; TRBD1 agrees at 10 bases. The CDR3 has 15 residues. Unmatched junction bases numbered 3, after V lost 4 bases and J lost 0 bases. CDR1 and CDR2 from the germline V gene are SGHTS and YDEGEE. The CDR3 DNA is TGTGCCAGCAGCCAAGGGACAGGGGCTAACTATGGCTACACCTTC. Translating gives CASSQGTGANYGYTF.

The CDR3 sequence is CASGENIQYF. The CDR3 nucleotides are TGTGCCAGCGGGGAAAACATTCAGTACTTC. The rearrangement uses TRBV28 and TRBJ2-4; no clear D gene. The CDR3 contains 10 residues. V shed 8 bases and J shed 5 bases, with 4 bases lying between them. Germline V gives CDR1 MDHEN, CDR2 SYDVKM. Full variable domain (missing parts from reference TRBV28 and TRBJ2-4): DVKVTQSSRYLVKRTGEKVFLECVQDMDHENMFWYRQDPGLGLRLIYFSYDVKMKEKGDIPEGYSVSREKKERFSLILESASTNQTSMYLCASGENIQYFGAGTRLSVL.

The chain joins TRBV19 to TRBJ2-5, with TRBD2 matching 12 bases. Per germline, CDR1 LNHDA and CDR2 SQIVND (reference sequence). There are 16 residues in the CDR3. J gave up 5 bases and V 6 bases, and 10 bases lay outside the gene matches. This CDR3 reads CASSPGLAGLGETQYF. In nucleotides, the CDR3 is TGTGCCAGTAGCCCCGGACTAGCGGGACTCGGGGAGACCCAGTACTTC.

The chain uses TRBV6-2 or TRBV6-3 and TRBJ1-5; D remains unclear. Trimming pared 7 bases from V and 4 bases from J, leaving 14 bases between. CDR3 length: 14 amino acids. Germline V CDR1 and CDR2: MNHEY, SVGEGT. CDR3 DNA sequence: TGTGCCAGCAACCCCCGGGGTACAAATCAGCCCCAGCATTTT. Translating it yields CASNPRGTNQPQHF.

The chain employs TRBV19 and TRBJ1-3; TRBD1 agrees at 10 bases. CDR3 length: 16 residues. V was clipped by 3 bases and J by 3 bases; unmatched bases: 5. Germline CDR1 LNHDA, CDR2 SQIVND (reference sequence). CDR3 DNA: TGTGCCAGTAGTATCTATGGGACAGGGGTTGGAAACACCATATATTTT. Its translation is CASSIYGTGVGNTIYF.

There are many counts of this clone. This CDR3 is CASSIVTGPTYEQYF. Here the CDR3 DNA reads TGTGCCAGTAGTATCGTGACAGGGCCCACCTACGAGCAGTACTTC. The chain recombines TRBV19 with TRBJ2-7; 7 bases fit TRBD1. The V gene end was trimmed by 3 bases and the J gene end by 2 bases; junction bases not matched to a gene: 7. Germline CDR1 LNHDA, CDR2 SQIVND (reference sequence). The CDR3 is made up of 15 amino acids.

As DNA, the CDR3 is TGTGCCAGCAGCTTACCCGGACTAGCGGGCTCCTACGAGCAGTACTTC. This codes for CASSLPGLAGSYEQYF. The genes are TRBV11-2 and TRBJ2-7, with 11 bases identical to TRBD2. V shed 2 bases, J shed 0 bases, and the junction held 3 bases outside the gene matches. CDR1 and CDR2 (germline): SGHAT, FQNNGV. This CDR3 spans 16 amino acids. The variable domain in full, with the rest retrieved from reference TRBV11-2 and TRBJ2-7, is EAGVAQSPRYKIIEKRQSVAFWCNPISGHATLYWYQQILGQGPKLLIQFQNNGVVDDSQLPKDRFSAERLKGVDSTLKIQPAKLEDSAVYLCASSLPGLAGSYEQYFGPGTRLTVT.

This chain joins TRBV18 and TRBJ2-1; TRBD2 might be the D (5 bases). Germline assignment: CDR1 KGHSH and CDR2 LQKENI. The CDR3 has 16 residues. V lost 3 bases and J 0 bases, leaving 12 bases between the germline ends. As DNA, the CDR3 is TGTGCCAGCTCACCGCCCGGAGGAGGCTCCTACAATGAGCAGTTCTTC. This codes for CASSPPGGGSYNEQFF.